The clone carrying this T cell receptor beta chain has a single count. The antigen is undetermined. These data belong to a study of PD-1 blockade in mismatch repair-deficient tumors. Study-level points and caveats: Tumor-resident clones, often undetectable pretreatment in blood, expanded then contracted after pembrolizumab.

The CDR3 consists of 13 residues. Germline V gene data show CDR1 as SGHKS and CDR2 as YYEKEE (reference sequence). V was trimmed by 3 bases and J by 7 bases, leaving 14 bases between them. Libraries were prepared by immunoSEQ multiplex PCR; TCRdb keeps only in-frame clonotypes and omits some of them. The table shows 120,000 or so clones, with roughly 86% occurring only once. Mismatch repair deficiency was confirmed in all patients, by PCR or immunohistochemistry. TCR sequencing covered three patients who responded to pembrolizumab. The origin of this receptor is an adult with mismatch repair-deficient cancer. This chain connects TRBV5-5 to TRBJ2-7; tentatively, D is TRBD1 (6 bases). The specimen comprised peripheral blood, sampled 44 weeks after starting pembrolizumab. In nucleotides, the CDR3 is TGTGCCAGCAGCTACGACAGGATGGGGGAGCAGTACTTC. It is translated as CASSYDRMGEQYF.